The rows below give T cell receptor beta chains drawn from one sample of a study of CD8+ T cells in alopecia areata. Clones were read by immunoSEQ multiplex PCR, and TCRdb kept only the in-frame ones, dropping some. The sample records 100,000 to 120,000 clones, approximately 59% being singletons. Sequences were obtained from CD8+ T cells sorted from blood. These receptors were obtained from a human donor in good health. The CDR3 runs from the conserved cysteine through the conserved F or W. A D gene is named only where the DNA matches it firmly. Size tells how often a clone was seen (once, few, many) or the class of an expanded clone, and some rows leave it out.

CDR3: CASSLGRGNYGYTF
DNA: TGTGCCAGCAGCTTAGGACGGGGAAACTATGGCTACACCTTC
J: TRBJ1-2
V: TRBV13
size: NA
D: NA
length: 14

CDR3: CASSVVEDSPYEQYF
DNA: TGTGCCAGCAGCGTAGTGGAAGACAGCCCCTACGAGCAGTACTTC
J: TRBJ2-7
V: TRBV9
size: NA
D: NA
length: 15

CDR3: CASSPGQGEQFF
DNA: TGTGCCAGCAGCCCTGGACAGGGGGAGCAGTTCTTC
J: TRBJ2-1
V: TRBV5-6
size: few
D: TRBD1
length: 12

CDR3: CASSKASWNEQFF
DNA: TGTGCCAGTAGTAAGGCCAGCTGGAATGAGCAGTTCTTC
J: TRBJ2-1
V: TRBV19
size: NA
D: NA
length: 13

CDR3: CASSWTGGHEKLFF
DNA: TGTGCCAGCAGTTGGACAGGGGGACATGAAAAACTGTTTTTT
J: TRBJ1-4
V: TRBV27
size: NA
D: TRBD1
length: 14

CDR3: CSVGDRSYEQYF
DNA: TGCAGCGTCGGGGACAGGTCCTACGAGCAGTACTTC
J: TRBJ2-7
V: TRBV29-1
size: NA
D: TRBD1
length: 12

CDR3: CSVGQGAYEQYF
DNA: TGCAGCGTTGGACAGGGAGCCTACGAGCAGTACTTC
J: TRBJ2-7
V: TRBV29-1
size: NA
D: TRBD1
length: 12

CDR3: CASEDSRGTDTQYF
DNA: TGTGCCAGCGAAGACTCTCGGGGCACAGATACGCAGTATTTT
J: TRBJ2-3
V: TRBV2
size: large
D: NA
length: 14

CDR3: CASSLLGPRGTDTQYF
DNA: TGTGCCAGCAGTTTATTGGGACCTAGGGGCACAGATACGCAGTATTTT
J: TRBJ2-3
V: TRBV27
size: NA
D: NA
length: 16

CDR3: CASSLAPSSGANVLTF
DNA: TGTGCCAGCAGCTTAGCCCCCAGCTCTGGGGCCAACGTCCTGACTTTC
J: TRBJ2-6
V: TRBV11-1
size: few
D: NA
length: 16

CDR3: CASSLGTGGVYEQYF
DNA: TGTGCCAGCAGCTTGGGAACAGGGGGCGTTTACGAGCAGTACTTC
J: TRBJ2-7
V: TRBV5-8
size: NA
D: TRBD1
length: 15

CDR3: CASSPQSILQETQYF
DNA: TGTGCCAGCAGCCCTCAGAGTATACTACAAGAGACCCAGTACTTC
J: TRBJ2-5
V: TRBV7-9
size: NA
D: NA
length: 15

CDR3: CATSREPAELRFF
DNA: TGTGCCACCAGCAGAGAACCCGCGGAATTGAGGTTCTTC
J: TRBJ2-1
V: TRBV15
size: NA
D: NA
length: 13

CDR3: CASSAQGGSETQYF
DNA: TGTGCCAGCAGCGCCCAGGGAGGTTCGGAGACCCAGTACTTC
J: TRBJ2-5
V: TRBV9
size: NA
D: NA
length: 14

CDR3: CASSSYSLGGGVTDTQYF
DNA: TGTGCCAGCAGTTCCTACTCACTTGGCGGGGGGGTCACAGATACGCAGTATTTT
J: TRBJ2-3
V: TRBV27
size: NA
D: TRBD2
length: 18

CDR3: CSVVWDRGLGADTQYF
DNA: TGCAGCGTTGTTTGGGACAGGGGGCTTGGAGCAGATACGCAGTATTTT
J: TRBJ2-3
V: TRBV29-1
size: NA
D: TRBD1
length: 16

CDR3: CASSLGRQPQHF
DNA: TGTGCCAGCAGCTTAGGCAGACAGCCCCAGCATTTT
J: TRBJ1-5
V: TRBV13
size: NA
D: NA
length: 12

CDR3: CASNHRMNTEAFF
DNA: TGTGCCAGCAATCACAGGATGAACACTGAAGCTTTCTTT
J: TRBJ1-1
V: TRBV2
size: NA
D: NA
length: 13

CDR3: CASSAPETGTANTGELFF
DNA: TGTGCCAGCAGCGCCCCGGAGACAGGGACCGCGAACACCGGGGAGCTGTTTTTT
J: TRBJ2-2
V: TRBV9
size: NA
D: TRBD1
length: 18

CDR3: CASSGARSEETQYF
DNA: TGCGCCAGCAGCGGCGCGCGGTCCGAAGAGACCCAGTACTTC
J: TRBJ2-5
V: TRBV5-1
size: few
D: NA
length: 14

CDR3: CASSPHRGQSYGYTF
DNA: TGTGCCAGCAGCCCCCACAGGGGGCAGAGCTATGGCTACACCTTC
J: TRBJ1-2
V: TRBV9
size: few
D: TRBD1
length: 15

CDR3: CASSARDRGYGYTF
DNA: TGTGCCAGTAGTGCCCGGGACAGGGGTTATGGCTACACCTTC
J: TRBJ1-2
V: TRBV19
size: NA
D: TRBD1
length: 14